These 29 T cell receptor beta chains were all obtained from the same sample, sequenced in a study of T cells in Graves' hyperthyroidism and ophthalmopathy. From RNA transcripts, TCR beta CDR3 regions were amplified. RT-PCR in the first round (using the HTBI primer set) targeted the TCR CDR3. From the multiplex PCR reads, TCRdb called clonotypes with MiXCR, one entry per CDR3 protein. The sample records approximately 400,000 distinct CDR3 sequences, more than 15% being singletons. The sequenced sample consisted of blood. Source of these receptors: a woman aged 18-35 years with Graves' hyperthyroidism.

Details on this clonotype: A junction boundary mismatches the germline segment, possibly from a read error. The J gene is TRBJ2-4, the V gene TRBV6-2 or TRBV6-3; D call uncertain. CDR3 length: 15 amino acids. CDR1 and CDR2 (germline): MNHEY, SVGEGT. CDR3 amino acids: CASSYGGDAKNTQYF. In DNA form, the CDR3 reads TGTGCCAGCAGTTACGGCGGTGACGCCAAAAACACTCAGTACTTC.

In this sample, this clonotype turned up many times. J is TRBJ1-2 and V is TRBV6-5; tentatively, D is TRBD1 (6 bases). The CDR3 runs 17 residues. From germline, CDR1 is MNHEY and CDR2 SVGAGI. Trimming took off 0 bases at V and 7 bases at J, with 21 bases between the two ends. CDR3 region: CASSYSRGRQGRSGYTF. CDR3 nucleotide sequence: TGTGCCAGCAGTTACTCGAGGGGCCGGCAGGGGAGGAGTGGCTACACCTTC.

The chain combines TRBV2 with TRBJ1-2; possible D gene TRBD1, 6 bases. V was trimmed by 6 bases and J by 6 bases, leaving 11 bases between them. The CDR3 has 12 residues. Germline V gives CDR1 SNHLY, CDR2 FYNNEI. The CDR3 DNA follows: TGTGCCAGCAGCCCTAAGGGGGATGGCTACACCTTC. It is translated as CASSPKGDGYTF. Full variable domain (rest looked up from reference TRBV2 and TRBJ1-2): EPEVTQTPSHQVTQMGQEVILRCVPISNHLYFYWYRQILGQKVEFLVSFYNNEISEKSEIFDDQFSVERPDGSNFTLKIRSTKLEDSAMYFCASSPKGDGYTFGSGTRLTVV.

Comment on this clonotype: The junction departs from germline at one end; a sequencing error may be responsible. J is TRBJ1-2 and V is TRBV7-2; TRBD1 might be the D (6 bases). CDR3 length equals 14 residues. Germline-derived CDR1 and CDR2 are SGHTA and FQGNSA. CDR3 residues: CASSIAGGLRGYTF. Here the CDR3 DNA reads TGTGCCAGCAGCATAGCGGGGGGGCTCCGTGGCTACACCTTC.

In this sample, this clonotype turned up many times. The chain has TRBV6-1 and TRBJ1-1, with D unresolved. The CDR3 has 13 residues. The germline V and J ends were trimmed by 3 bases and 1 base, with 6 bases remaining between them. The germline CDR1 and CDR2 sequences are MNHNS and SASEGT. CDR3: CASSDNWNTEAFF. In DNA, the CDR3 is TGTGCCAGCAGTGATAACTGGAACACTGAAGCTTTCTTT.

The table lists this clonotype with many counts. This chain uses TRBV2 with TRBJ1-1, with D perhaps TRBD1 (5 bases). Germline lookup yields CDR1 SNHLY and CDR2 FYNNEI. V lost 7 bases, J lost 5 bases, and 17 bases lay in between. This CDR3 comprises 14 residues. The CDR3: CASTTSIGVTEAFF. The CDR3 nucleotides are TGTGCCAGCACCACTTCAATAGGGGTTACTGAAGCTTTCTTT.

This clonotype was counted only a few times. The V gene is TRBV5-1, the J gene TRBJ2-3; TRBD2 matches 9 bases. Germline V CDR1 and CDR2: SGHRS, YFSETQ. After removal of 0 bases from V and 7 bases from J, the junction contained 3 bases not matched to a gene. CDR3 size: 14 residues. CDR3 region: CASSLASGGNTQYF. CDR3 bases: TGCGCCAGCAGCTTGGCCAGCGGGGGGAATACGCAGTATTTT.

CDR3 nucleotides: TGTGCCAGTAGCCCGATTCCCGGACAGAGAAATTCACCCCTCCACTTT. It yields the protein CASSPIPGQRNSPLHF. The V gene is TRBV19, the J gene TRBJ1-6, with D perhaps TRBD1 (6 bases). Germline CDR1 reads LNHDA; CDR2 reads SQIVND (reference sequence). The germline V and J ends were trimmed by 6 bases and 7 bases, with 19 bases remaining between them. The CDR3 contains 16 residues.

This clonotype was seen a few times. This chain joins TRBV6-1 and TRBJ2-3; D is undetermined. V gave up 5 bases and J gave up 6 bases, with 9 bases separating them. CDR3 length: 12 amino acids. Germline CDR1 is MNHNS and CDR2 is SASEGT. The CDR3 nucleotides read TGTGCCAGCAGTTCCCACGGGGATACGCAGTATTTT. Encoded protein: CASSSHGDTQYF.

This clonotype was counted only a few times. With a much larger clone just one base away, this may be a read error. The chain uses TRBV7-6 and TRBJ1-1; D remains ambiguous. Germline V gene sequence: CDR1 SGHVS, CDR2 FNYEAQ. Trimming pared 1 base from V and 6 bases from J, leaving 12 bases between. The CDR3 sequence is 14 residues long. CDR3 sequence reads: CASSLVSAGSEAFF. The CDR3 DNA reads TGTGCCAGCAGCTTAGTGTCCGCTGGGTCTGAAGCTTTCTTT.

This clonotype showed up many times. This rearrangement joins TRBV7-2 to TRBJ2-1; perhaps TRBD2 as D (5 bases). CDR3 length equals 15 residues. V lost 5 bases to trimming and J lost 6 bases, with 17 bases between them. CDR1 and CDR2 from the germline V gene are SGHTA and FQGNSA. The DNA of the CDR3 is TGTGCCAGCAGCCTAACGGGGATTTTTTTCAATGAGCAGTTCTTC. Its translation: CASSLTGIFFNEQFF.

This chain uses TRBV28 with TRBJ2-2; 12 positions match TRBD2. V lost 5 bases to trimming and J lost 4 bases; unmatched junction nucleotides: 2. Germline V gene lookup returns CDR1 MDHEN and CDR2 SYDVKM. CDR3 size: 15 residues. As DNA, the CDR3 is TGTGCCAGCAGTCTGGGACTAGCGGGCACCGGGGAGCTGTTTTTT. Protein product: CASSLGLAGTGELFF.

The chain recombines TRBV6-2 or TRBV6-3 with TRBJ2-2; 8 nucleotides line up with TRBD1. Germline V gene sequence: CDR1 MNHEY, CDR2 SVGEGT. The ends lost 5 bases at V and 5 bases at J; junction bases unmatched: 7. The CDR3 spans 15 residues. CDR3 bases: TGTGCCAGCAGTAGGCGGGGACAGGCAACCGGGGAGCTGTTTTTT. This encodes CASSRRGQATGELFF.

This chain uses TRBV19 with TRBJ2-1; 11 bases map to TRBD2. This CDR3 spans 14 amino acids. CDR1 LNHDA and CDR2 SQIVND come from the germline V gene (reference sequence). Unmatched junction bases numbered 7, after V lost 10 bases and J lost 5 bases. CDR3 in DNA: TGTGCCACATCCGGACTAGCGGGCCACAATGAGCAGTTCTTC. Translating gives CATSGLAGHNEQFF.

In this sample, this clonotype turned up many times. The rearrangement uses TRBV13 and TRBJ2-2; 8 bases are shared with TRBD2. The germline V gene encodes CDR1 PRHDT and CDR2 FYEKMQ (reference sequence). CDR3 length equals 15 residues. The V segment lost 1 base and the J segment 4 bases; nucleotides outside the gene matches: 2. The CDR3 reads CASSLERELTGELFF. Here the CDR3 DNA reads TGTGCCAGCAGCTTAGAGCGGGAGCTCACCGGGGAGCTGTTTTTT.

This clonotype was observed at least ten times. The V call is TRBV12-3 or TRBV12-4, the J call TRBJ2-5; D not resolved. The CDR3 loop spans 14 amino acids. V shed 5 bases and J shed 1 base, with 11 bases lying between them. This CDR3 reads CASSPFRVQETQYF. Here the CDR3 DNA reads TGTGCCAGCAGTCCCTTTAGGGTCCAAGAGACCCAGTACTTC.

This clonotype has only one observation. The CDR3, as DNA: TGTGCCAGCAGCTTAGGGGTGTTCGGGCGGGACACAGATACGCAGTATTTT. It codes for CASSLGVFGRDTDTQYF. The V call is TRBV11-3, the J call TRBJ2-3, with D perhaps matching TRBD2 (6 bases). The CDR3 is 17 residues long. Trimming left V 1 base short and J 2 bases short, with 16 bases between. Germline V gene data show CDR1 as SGHNT and CDR2 as YENEEA.

The CDR3 sequence: CASRYGQGNQPQHF. CDR3 bases: TGTGCCAGCAGGTACGGACAGGGAAATCAGCCCCAGCATTTT. The chain combines TRBV6-2 or TRBV6-3 with TRBJ1-5; TRBD1 agrees at 8 bases. Germline-derived CDR1 and CDR2 are MNHEY and SVGEGT. J was trimmed by 4 bases and V by 6 bases; bases with no gene match: 5. This CDR3 is built from 14 residues.

The V call is TRBV20-1, the J call TRBJ2-1; 11 nucleotides agree with TRBD2. This CDR3 has 14 residues. In germline, CDR1 is DFQATT, CDR2 SNEGSKA (reference sequence). J gave up 7 bases and V 5 bases, and 7 bases lay outside the gene matches. Here the CDR3 reads CSAQTSGIKNEQFF. The CDR3 DNA is TGCAGTGCTCAGACTAGCGGGATAAAGAATGAGCAGTTCTTC.

J is TRBJ1-5 and V is TRBV7-9, with TRBD1 matching 10 bases. The CDR3 contains 15 residues. CDR1 and CDR2 from the germline V gene are SEHNR and FQNEAQ (reference sequence). V shed 4 bases, J shed 6 bases, and the junction held 6 bases outside the gene matches. CDR3 DNA: TGTGCCAGCAGCTCCCTAGACAGGGGGCCTCAGCCCCAGCATTTT. Translating gives CASSSLDRGPQPQHF.

The rearrangement links TRBV14 to TRBJ2-1, with 8 bases matching TRBD2. The CDR3 is 13 amino acids. Germline CDR1 SGHDN, CDR2 FVKESK. V shed 2 bases and J 7 bases; nucleotides not matched to a gene: 1. CDR3 sequence reads: CASSQRLANEQFF. CDR3 nucleotides: TGTGCCAGCAGCCAAAGACTAGCGAATGAGCAGTTCTTC.

The table lists this clonotype with a few counts. The chain employs TRBV6-1 and TRBJ2-1; a possible D gene is TRBD1 (5 bases). CDR1 and CDR2 (germline): MNHNS, SASEGT. With 4 bases removed from V and 5 bases from J, the gap between germline ends came to 12 bases. The CDR3 covers 14 residues. CDR3 protein: CASSGTLRDNEQFF. DNA for the CDR3: TGTGCCAGCAGTGGGACCCTCAGGGACAATGAGCAGTTCTTC.

This clonotype was seen ten or more times. The chain recombines TRBV24-1 with TRBJ1-5; D may be TRBD1 (5 bases). CDR1 and CDR2 (germline): KGHDR, SFDVKD. There are 14 residues in the CDR3. V lost 4 bases to trimming and J lost 7 bases, with 13 bases between them. The CDR3 reads CATSDGRDVQPQHF. CDR3 sequence (DNA): TGTGCCACCAGTGACGGCAGGGACGTACAGCCCCAGCATTTT.

The sample holds many counts of this clonotype. The chain uses TRBV20-1 and TRBJ1-1; D remains unclear. The CDR3 runs 12 residues. Per germline, CDR1 DFQATT and CDR2 SNEGSKA (reference sequence). V lost 3 bases to trimming and J lost 2 bases, with 7 bases between them. The chain's CDR3 is CSARESNTEAFF. In nucleotides, the CDR3 is TGCAGTGCTAGGGAAAGCAACACTGAAGCTTTCTTT.

The chain combines TRBV5-1 with TRBJ2-1, with D maybe TRBD2 (6 bases). This CDR3 has 15 residues. V gave up 4 bases and J gave up 6 bases, with 17 bases separating them. The germline CDR1 and CDR2 sequences are SGHRS and YFSETQ. The CDR3 loop reads CASSPPGGSGNEQFF. As DNA, the CDR3 is TGCGCCAGCAGCCCCCCCGGAGGGAGCGGCAATGAGCAGTTCTTC.

The chain uses TRBV6-1 and TRBJ1-1, with D perhaps matching TRBD1 (6 bases). The ends were cut back, 7 bases at V and 3 bases at J, with 12 bases in the middle. Germline-derived CDR1 and CDR2 are MNHNS and SASEGT. This CDR3 region has 13 residues. In DNA, the CDR3 is TGTGCCAGCATTCCAGGACAGCACACTGAAGCTTTCTTT. The encoded protein is CASIPGQHTEAFF.

In this sample, this clonotype turned up many times. The chain employs TRBV11-2 and TRBJ1-2, with D uncertain. In germline, CDR1 is SGHAT, CDR2 FQNNGV. The CDR3 loop spans 14 amino acids. The V end was cut by 1 base, the J end by 4 bases, with 10 bases between. CDR3 region: CASSLAVKRYGYTF. CDR3 in DNA: TGTGCCAGCAGCTTAGCTGTGAAACGCTATGGCTACACCTTC.

This clonotype was recorded a few times. The CDR3, as DNA: TGCGCCAGCAGCTTGTCACAGTCTGGAAACACCATATATTTT. Protein: CASSLSQSGNTIYF. V and J are TRBV5-1 and TRBJ1-3; no clear D gene. Germline values: CDR1 SGHRS, CDR2 YFSETQ. The CDR3 loop spans 14 amino acids. The V end lost 1 base, the J end lost 1 base, and 6 bases lay between the germline ends.

This clonotype was counted many times. This chain uses TRBV2 with TRBJ1-2, with D uncertain. Germline CDR1 and CDR2: SNHLY and FYNNEI. The V end was cut by 3 bases, the J end by 2 bases, with 10 bases between. The CDR3 runs 14 residues. The CDR3: CASSDVGRNYGYTF. CDR3 in DNA: TGTGCCAGCAGTGACGTCGGCCGCAACTATGGCTACACCTTC.